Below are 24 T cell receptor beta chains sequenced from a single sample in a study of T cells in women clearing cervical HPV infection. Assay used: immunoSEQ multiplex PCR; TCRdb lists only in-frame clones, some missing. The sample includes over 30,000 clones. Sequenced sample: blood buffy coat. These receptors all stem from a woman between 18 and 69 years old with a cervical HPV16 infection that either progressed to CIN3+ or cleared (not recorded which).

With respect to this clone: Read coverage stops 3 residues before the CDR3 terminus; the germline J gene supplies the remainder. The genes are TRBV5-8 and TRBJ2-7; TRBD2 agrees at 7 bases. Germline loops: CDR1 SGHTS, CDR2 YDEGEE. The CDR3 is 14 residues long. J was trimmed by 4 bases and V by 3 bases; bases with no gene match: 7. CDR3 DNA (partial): TGTGCCAGCAGCTACGGGGACTACACTTACGAG. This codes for CASSYGDYTYE. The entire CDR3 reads CASSYGDYTYEQYF. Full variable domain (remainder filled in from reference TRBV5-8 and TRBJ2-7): EAGVTQSPTHLIKTRGQQATLRCSPISGHTSVYWYQQALGLGLQFLLWYDEGEERNRGNFPPRFSGRQFPNYSSELNVNALELEDSALYLCASSYGDYTYEQYFGPGTRLTVT.

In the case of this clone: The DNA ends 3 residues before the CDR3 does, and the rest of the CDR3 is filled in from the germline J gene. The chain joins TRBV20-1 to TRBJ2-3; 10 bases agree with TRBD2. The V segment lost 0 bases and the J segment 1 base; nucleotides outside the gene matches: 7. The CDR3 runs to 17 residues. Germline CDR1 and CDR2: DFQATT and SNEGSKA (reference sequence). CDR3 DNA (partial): TGCAGTGCTAGAGAGGGGTGGGGGACTAGCGGCACAGATACG. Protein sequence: CSAREGWGTSGTDT. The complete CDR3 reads CSAREGWGTSGTDTQYF.

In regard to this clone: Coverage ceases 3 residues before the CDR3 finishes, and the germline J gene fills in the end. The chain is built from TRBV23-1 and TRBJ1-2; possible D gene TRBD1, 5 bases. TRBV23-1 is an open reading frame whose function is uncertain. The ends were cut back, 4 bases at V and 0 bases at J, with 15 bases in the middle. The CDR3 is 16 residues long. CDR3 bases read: TGCGCCAGCAGTCGTTATGAGACAGCTCCTAACTATGGC. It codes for CASSRYETAPNYG. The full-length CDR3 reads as CASSRYETAPNYGYTF.

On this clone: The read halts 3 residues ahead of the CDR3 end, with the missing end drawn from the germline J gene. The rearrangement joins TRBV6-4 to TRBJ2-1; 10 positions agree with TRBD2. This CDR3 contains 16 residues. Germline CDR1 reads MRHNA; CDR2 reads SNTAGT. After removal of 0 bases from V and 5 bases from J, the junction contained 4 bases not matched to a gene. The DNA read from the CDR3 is TGTGCCAGCAGTGACTCAGGAGCGGGGGGGCACAATGAG. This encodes CASSDSGAGGHNE. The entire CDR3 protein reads CASSDSGAGGHNEQFF.

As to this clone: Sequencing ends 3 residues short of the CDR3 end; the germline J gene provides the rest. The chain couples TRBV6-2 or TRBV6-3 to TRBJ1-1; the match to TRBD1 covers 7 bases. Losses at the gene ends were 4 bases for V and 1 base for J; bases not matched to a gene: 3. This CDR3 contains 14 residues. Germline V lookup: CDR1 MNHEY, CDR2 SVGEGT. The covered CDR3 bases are TGTGCCAGCAGTTTCCAGGGGGGGAACACTGAA. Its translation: CASSFQGGNTE. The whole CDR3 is CASSFQGGNTEAFF.

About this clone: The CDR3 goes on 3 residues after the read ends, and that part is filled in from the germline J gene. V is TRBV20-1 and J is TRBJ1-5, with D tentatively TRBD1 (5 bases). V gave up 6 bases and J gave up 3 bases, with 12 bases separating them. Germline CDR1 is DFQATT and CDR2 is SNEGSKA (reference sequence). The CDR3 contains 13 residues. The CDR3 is CSAPQGPNQPQHF. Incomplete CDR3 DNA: TGCAGTGCGCCTCAGGGTCCCAATCAGCCC.

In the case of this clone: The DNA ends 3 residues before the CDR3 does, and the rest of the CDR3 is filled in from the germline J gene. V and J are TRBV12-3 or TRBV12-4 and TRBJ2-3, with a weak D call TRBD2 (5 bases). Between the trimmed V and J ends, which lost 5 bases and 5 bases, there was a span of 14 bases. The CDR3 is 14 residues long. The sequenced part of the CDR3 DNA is TGTGCCAGCAGTGAAACCGGACTGAAAGATACG. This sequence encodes CASSETGLKDT. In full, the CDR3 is CASSETGLKDTQYF.

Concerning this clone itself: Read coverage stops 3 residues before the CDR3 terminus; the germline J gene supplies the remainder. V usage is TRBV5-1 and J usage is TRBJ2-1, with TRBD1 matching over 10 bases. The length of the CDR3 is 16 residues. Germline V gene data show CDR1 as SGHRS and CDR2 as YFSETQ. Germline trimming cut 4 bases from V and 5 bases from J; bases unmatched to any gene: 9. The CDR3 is CASSPWGDRGNNEQFF. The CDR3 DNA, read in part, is TGCGCCAGCAGCCCCTGGGGGGACAGGGGAAACAATGAG.

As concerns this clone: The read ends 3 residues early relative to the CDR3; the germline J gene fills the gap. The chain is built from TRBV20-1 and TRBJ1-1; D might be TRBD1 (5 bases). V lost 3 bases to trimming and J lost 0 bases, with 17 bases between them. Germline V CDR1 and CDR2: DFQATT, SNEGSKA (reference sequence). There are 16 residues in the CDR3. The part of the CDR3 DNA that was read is TGCAGTGCTAGGGGGCCCGGGATTCTTATGAACACTGAA. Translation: CSARGPGILMNTE. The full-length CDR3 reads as CSARGPGILMNTEAFF.

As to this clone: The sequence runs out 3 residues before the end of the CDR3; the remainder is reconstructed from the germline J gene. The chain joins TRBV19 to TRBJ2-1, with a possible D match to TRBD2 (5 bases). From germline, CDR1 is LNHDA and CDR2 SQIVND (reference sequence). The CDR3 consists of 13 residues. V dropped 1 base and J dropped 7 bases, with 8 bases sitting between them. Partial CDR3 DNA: TGTGCCAGTAGTATAGGTCCGGGGAATGAG. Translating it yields CASSIGPGNE. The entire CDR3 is CASSIGPGNEQFF.

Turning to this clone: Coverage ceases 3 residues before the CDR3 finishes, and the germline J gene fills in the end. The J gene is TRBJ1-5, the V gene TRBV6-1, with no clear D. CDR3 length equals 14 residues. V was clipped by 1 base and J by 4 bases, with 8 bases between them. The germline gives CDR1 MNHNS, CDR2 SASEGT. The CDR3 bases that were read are TGTGCCAGCAGTGAAGGCGGGGTGAATCAGCCC. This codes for CASSEGGVNQP. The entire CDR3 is CASSEGGVNQPQHF.

Partial CDR3 DNA: TGCAGTGCTAGAGATCAGGGCAGGGGAGGAGATACG. It yields the protein CSARDQGRGGDT. The full CDR3 protein is CSARDQGRGGDTQYF. V and J are TRBV20-1 and TRBJ2-3; the D call may be TRBD1 or TRBD2 (6 bases each). The CDR3 end lies 3 residues beyond the end of the read and is filled in from the germline J gene. Germline assignment: CDR1 DFQATT and CDR2 SNEGSKA (reference sequence). V lost 0 bases to trimming and J lost 5 bases, with 15 bases between them. The CDR3 runs to 15 residues.

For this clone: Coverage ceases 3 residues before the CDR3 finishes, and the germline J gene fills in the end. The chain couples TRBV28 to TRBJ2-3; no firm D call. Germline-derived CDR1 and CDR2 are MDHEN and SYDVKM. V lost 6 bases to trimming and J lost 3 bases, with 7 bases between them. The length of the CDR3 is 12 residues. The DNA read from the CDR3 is TGTGCCAGCAGGACACAAACAGATACG. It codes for CASRTQTDT. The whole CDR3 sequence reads CASRTQTDTQYF.

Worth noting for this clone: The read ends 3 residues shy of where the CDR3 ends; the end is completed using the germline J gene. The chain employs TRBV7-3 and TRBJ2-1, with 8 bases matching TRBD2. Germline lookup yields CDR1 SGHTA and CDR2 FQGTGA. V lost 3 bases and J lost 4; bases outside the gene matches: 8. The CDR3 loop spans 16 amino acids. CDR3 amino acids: CASSFGDSGGYNEQFF. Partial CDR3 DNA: TGTGCCAGCAGCTTTGGTGACAGCGGGGGTTACAATGAG.

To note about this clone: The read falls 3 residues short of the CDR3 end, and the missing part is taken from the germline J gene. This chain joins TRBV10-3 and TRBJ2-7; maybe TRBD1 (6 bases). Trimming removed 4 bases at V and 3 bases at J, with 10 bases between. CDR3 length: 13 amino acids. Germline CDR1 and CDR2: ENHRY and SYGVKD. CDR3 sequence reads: CAISVRDNYEQYF. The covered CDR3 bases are TGTGCCATCAGTGTCCGGGACAACTACGAG.

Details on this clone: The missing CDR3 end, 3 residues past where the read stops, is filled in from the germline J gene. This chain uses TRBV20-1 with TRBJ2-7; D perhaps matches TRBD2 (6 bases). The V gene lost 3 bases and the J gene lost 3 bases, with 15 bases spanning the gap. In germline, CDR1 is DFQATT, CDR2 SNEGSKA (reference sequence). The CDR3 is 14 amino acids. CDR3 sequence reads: CSARDYGTVYEQYF. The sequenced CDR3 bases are TGCAGTGCTAGGGACTATGGGACGGTCTACGAG.

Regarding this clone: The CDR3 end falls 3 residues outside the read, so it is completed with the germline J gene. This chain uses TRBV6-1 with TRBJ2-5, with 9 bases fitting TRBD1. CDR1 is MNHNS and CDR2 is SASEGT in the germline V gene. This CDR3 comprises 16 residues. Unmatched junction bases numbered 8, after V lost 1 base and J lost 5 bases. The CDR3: CASSEVPNDRGETQYF. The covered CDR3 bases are TGTGCCAGCAGTGAAGTGCCCAACGACAGGGGGGAGACC.

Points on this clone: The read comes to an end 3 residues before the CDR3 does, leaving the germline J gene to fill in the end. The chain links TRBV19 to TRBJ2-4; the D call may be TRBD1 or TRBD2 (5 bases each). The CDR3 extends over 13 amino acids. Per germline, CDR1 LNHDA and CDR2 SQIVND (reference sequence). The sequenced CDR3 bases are TGTGCCAGTAGTGTTGAGGGGCCCTATGGT. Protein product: CASSVEGPYG. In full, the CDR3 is CASSVEGPYGQYF.

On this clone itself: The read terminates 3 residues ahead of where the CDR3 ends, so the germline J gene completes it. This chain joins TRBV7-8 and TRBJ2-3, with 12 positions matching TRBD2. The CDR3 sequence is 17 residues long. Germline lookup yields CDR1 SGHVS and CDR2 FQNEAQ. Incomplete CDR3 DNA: TGTGCCAGCAGCTCCCTCCGACTAGCGGGGGCGCAAGAGACG. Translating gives CASSSLRLAGAQET. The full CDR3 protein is CASSSLRLAGAQETQYF.

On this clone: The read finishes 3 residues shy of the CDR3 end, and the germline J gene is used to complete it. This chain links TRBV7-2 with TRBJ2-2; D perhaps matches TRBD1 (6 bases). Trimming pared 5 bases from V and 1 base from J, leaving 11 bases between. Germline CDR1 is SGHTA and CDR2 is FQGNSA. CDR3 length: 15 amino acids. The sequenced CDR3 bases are TGTGCCAGCAGCCGAAGGGGACAGAACACCGGGGAG. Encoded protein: CASSRRGQNTGE. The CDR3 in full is CASSRRGQNTGELFF.

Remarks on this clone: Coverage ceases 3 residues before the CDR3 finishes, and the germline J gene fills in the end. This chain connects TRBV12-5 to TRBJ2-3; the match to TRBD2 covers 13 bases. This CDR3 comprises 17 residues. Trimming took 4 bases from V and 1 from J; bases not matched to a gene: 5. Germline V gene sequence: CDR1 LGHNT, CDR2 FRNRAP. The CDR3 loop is CASGSGLAGAGTDTQYF. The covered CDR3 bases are TGTGCTAGTGGTTCCGGACTAGCGGGGGCCGGCACAGATACG.

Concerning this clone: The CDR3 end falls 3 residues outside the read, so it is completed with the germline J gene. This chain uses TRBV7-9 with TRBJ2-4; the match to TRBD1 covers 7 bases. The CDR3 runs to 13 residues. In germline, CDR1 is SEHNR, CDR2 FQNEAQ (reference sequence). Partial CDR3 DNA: TGTGCCAGCAGCGGGCAACAGGGGTCTGGT. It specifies CASSGQQGSG. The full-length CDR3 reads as CASSGQQGSGQYF. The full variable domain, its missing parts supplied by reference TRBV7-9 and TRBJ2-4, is DTGVSQNPRHKITKRGQNVTFRCDPISEHNRLYWYRQTLGQGPEFLTYFQNEAQLEKSRLLSDRFSAERPKGSFSTLEIQRTEQGDSAMYLCASSGQQGSGQYFGAGTRLSVL.

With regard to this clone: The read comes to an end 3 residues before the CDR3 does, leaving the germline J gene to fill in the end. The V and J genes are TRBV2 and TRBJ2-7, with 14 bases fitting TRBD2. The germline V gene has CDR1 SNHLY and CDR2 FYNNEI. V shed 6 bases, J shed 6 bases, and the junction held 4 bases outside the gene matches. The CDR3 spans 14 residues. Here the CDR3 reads CASRAGTSGGEQYF. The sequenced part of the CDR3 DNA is TGTGCCAGCAGGGCCGGGACTAGCGGGGGCGAG.

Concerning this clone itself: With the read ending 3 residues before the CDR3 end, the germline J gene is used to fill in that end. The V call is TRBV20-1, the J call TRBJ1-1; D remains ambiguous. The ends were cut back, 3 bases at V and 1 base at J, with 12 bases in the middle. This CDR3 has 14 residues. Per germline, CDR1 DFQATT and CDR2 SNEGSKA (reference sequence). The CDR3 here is CSARGGRENTEAFF. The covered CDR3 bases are TGCAGTGCTAGGGGCGGGAGGGAGAACACTGAA.